Listed below are T cell receptor beta chains from one sample, sequenced in a study of blood T cell repertoires in COVID-19. Sequencing used immunoSEQ multiplex PCR; TCRdb keeps in-frame clones, though not all of them. The profile shows about 220,000 clones, around 80% of them singletons. The specimen sequenced was peripheral blood. The receptors were gathered from an older woman with acute or convalescent COVID-19. Both conserved end residues are part of each CDR3. A D gene is named only where the DNA matches it firmly. Some rows have no size entry. The others give once, few or many, or a class for an expanded clone.

V gene	clone size	D gene	J gene	CDR3 protein	CDR3 DNA
TRBV5-6	-	TRBD1	TRBJ1-5	CASSLGDRVGQPQHF	TGTGCCAGCAGCTTGGGGGACAGGGTTGGTCAGCCCCAGCATTTT
TRBV3-1/TRBV3-2	-	TRBD1	TRBJ2-7	CASSQGERGPRQYF	TGTGCCAGCAGCCAAGGGGAAAGGGGGCCGAGGCAGTACTTC
TRBV19	few	-	TRBJ2-3	CASSLRATDTQYF	TGTGCCAGTAGTCTCCGAGCGACAGATACGCAGTATTTT
TRBV2	-	-	TRBJ2-7	CACCVLLAGARGRGQYF	TGTGCCTGCTGTGTTTTGCTGGCGGGGGCTCGGGGCCGGGGGCAGTACTTC
TRBV2	-	TRBD1	TRBJ2-1	CASIMTGSSYNEQFF	TGTGCCAGCATTATGACAGGGAGCTCCTACAATGAGCAGTTCTTC
TRBV7-9	-	TRBD1	TRBJ1-1	CASSLDRGMTEAFF	TGTGCCAGCAGTCTTGACAGGGGTATGACTGAAGCTTTCTTT
TRBV11-2	-	-	TRBJ2-1	CASSLGRDKLVDGQFF	TGTGCCAGCAGCTTAGGCCGAGACAAATTAGTAGATGGGCAGTTCTTC
TRBV19	-	-	TRBJ2-6	CASRLSSGANVLTF	TGTGCCAGTAGACTGAGCTCTGGGGCCAACGTCCTGACTTTC
TRBV30	once	-	TRBJ1-6	CAVMSRYSSPLHF	TGTGCCGTCATGAGCAGGTATTCTTCACCCCTCCACTTT
TRBV20-1	once	-	TRBJ2-3	CSAFREHTQYF	TGCAGTGCTTTCAGGGAACATACGCAGTATTTT
TRBV10-3	-	-	TRBJ1-4	CAISEPQGGSEKLFF	TGTGCCATCAGTGAGCCACAGGGAGGGTCTGAAAAACTGTTTTTT
TRBV27	-	TRBD2	TRBJ2-2	CASSLKSGGVVANTGELFF	TGTGCCAGCAGTTTAAAGAGCGGGGGGGTAGTCGCGAACACCGGGGAGCTGTTTTTT
TRBV19	-	TRBD2	TRBJ2-5	CASSMWLAGGRKGETQYF	TGTGCCAGTAGTATGTGGCTAGCGGGGGGGCGGAAAGGAGAGACCCAGTACTTC
TRBV6-1	-	TRBD2	TRBJ2-1	CASSGSGGDNYNEQFF	TGTGCCAGCAGTGGGAGCGGGGGGGATAATTACAATGAGCAGTTCTTC
TRBV19	few	-	TRBJ1-2	CASSLRGDYGYTF	TGTGCCAGTTCGTTGCGAGGTGACTATGGCTACACCTTC
TRBV6-2/TRBV6-3	-	TRBD2	TRBJ2-1	CASSPTPLAGGRNEQFF	TGTGCCAGCAGTCCCACTCCTCTAGCGGGGGGGCGCAATGAGCAGTTCTTC
TRBV29-1	-	TRBD1	TRBJ1-1	CSVPSSGGTEAFF	TGCAGCGTCCCCTCGTCAGGGGGCACTGAAGCTTTCTTT
TRBV7-3	-	TRBD1	TRBJ2-1	CASSPARTGSYNEQFF	TGTGCCAGCAGCCCTGCACGGACAGGGTCCTACAATGAGCAGTTCTTC
TRBV10-3	-	TRBD1	TRBJ2-1	CAISGPGTASYNEQFF	TGTGCCATCAGTGGCCCCGGGACAGCCTCTTACAATGAGCAGTTCTTC
TRBV5-8	-	-	TRBJ1-1	CASSPRSEAFF	TGTGCCAGCTCCCCGAGGAGTGAAGCTTTCTTT
TRBV5-1	-	TRBD2	TRBJ2-2	CASSSWGGDTGELFF	TGCGCCAGCAGCTCCTGGGGGGGGGACACCGGGGAGCTGTTTTTT
TRBV5-1	-	-	TRBJ2-2	CASSWTTGLISRTGELFF	TGCGCCAGCAGCTGGACTACAGGTTTAATTAGCAGGACCGGGGAGCTGTTTTTT
TRBV20-1	-	-	TRBJ1-1	CSASYQRDTEAFF	TGCAGTGCTAGTTATCAGAGGGACACTGAAGCTTTCTTT
TRBV5-5	-	TRBD1	TRBJ1-6	CASSPDGQGNSPLHF	TGTGCCAGCAGCCCCGATGGACAGGGTAATTCACCCCTCCACTTT
TRBV5-1	once	TRBD1	TRBJ1-1	CASRAGGTGMLVNTEAFF	TGCGCCAGCAGGGCCGGAGGGACAGGCATGCTTGTGAACACTGAAGCTTTCTTT